This T cell receptor (beta chain) was documented in a study of blood T cell repertoires in COVID-19. Germline V gives CDR1 LNHDA, CDR2 SQIVND (reference sequence). Trimming stripped 1 base from V and 3 bases from J, with 24 bases between. This CDR3 has 19 residues. The data were produced by immunoSEQ multiplex PCR, yet TCRdb's version contains in-frame clones alone and is incomplete. Of some 280,000 clones listed, over 75% are singletons. The TCR was taken from a woman between 55 and 75 years old with acute or convalescent COVID-19. V usage is TRBV19 and J usage is TRBJ1-2; perhaps TRBD1 as D (5 bases). The sequenced sample consisted of peripheral blood. The chain's CDR3 is CASSIVGNGFREADYGYTF. The CDR3 DNA is TGTGCCAGTAGTATAGTAGGGAATGGATTCAGGGAGGCGGACTATGGCTACACCTTC.